This T cell receptor (beta chain) was documented in a study of spatial heterogeneity in lung cancer. Specified time point: sample taken at primary tumor resection. The authors sequenced whole RNA from tumor, nontumor lung or frozen PBMC without sorting. The V and J ends lost 4 bases and 0 bases respectively, with 12 bases between them. The CDR3 sequence is 16 residues long. Germline assignment: CDR1 KGHDR and CDR2 SFDVKD. In TCRdb, the 5' RACE reads were re-called with MiXCR into one record per CDR3 protein. The sample records about 92,000 distinct CDR3 sequences, approximately 12% being singletons. This clonotype was counted at least ten times.

The source was PBMCs, collected at surgery. The receptor was derived from a male donor with early-stage non-small cell lung cancer. This chain uses TRBV24-1 with TRBJ2-1; D remains ambiguous. The CDR3 loop reads CATSEIKESSYNEQFF. In DNA, the CDR3 is TGTGCCACCAGTGAAATAAAAGAAAGCTCCTACAATGAGCAGTTCTTC.